This passage covers 21 T cell receptor beta chains from one sample sequenced in a study of shared clonotypes between healthy human individuals. The naive CD8 fraction comprised CD45RO-negative cells positively selected for CCR7 and excluded terminally differentiated effector memory CD45RA+ cells. Only in-frame clones appear in the TCRdb table, and some are missing; sequencing was by immunoSEQ multiplex PCR. The sample includes roughly 2 million clones, just under 95% of them seen just once. The sample comprised naive CD8+ T cells sorted from blood. Source of these receptors: a man aged 18 to 30 in good health.

This clone turned up a few times. The gene calls are TRBV30 and TRBJ1-4; tentatively, D is TRBD1 (5 bases). V shed 6 bases and J shed 8 bases, with 16 bases lying between them. This CDR3 contains 13 residues. Looked up from germline, CDR1 is GTSNPN and CDR2 is SVGIG (reference sequence). CDR3 loop: CACPGTWREKLFF. For the CDR3, the DNA is TGTGCCTGTCCCGGGACCTGGCGGGAAAAACTGTTTTTT.

A remark on this clone: One base separates it from a far larger clone, so it is likely a read error. This chain uses TRBV5-6 with TRBJ2-3, with no clear D. This CDR3 comprises 12 residues. Trimming cost V 2 bases and J 3 bases, with 4 bases left between them. Germline values: CDR1 SGHDT, CDR2 YYEEEE. In nucleotides, the CDR3 is TGTGCCAGCAGCTTTGAGACAGATACGCAGTATTTT. This translates into CASSFETDTQYF. Drawing the rest from reference TRBV5-6 and TRBJ2-3, the complete variable domain is DAGVTQSPTHLIKTRGQQVTLRCSPKSGHDTVSWYQQALGQGPQFIFQYYEEEERQRGNFPDRFSGHQFPNYSSELNVNALLLGDSALYLCASSFETDTQYFGPGTRLTVL.

The chain has TRBV10-3 and TRBJ1-1, with D unresolved. The V gene's germline CDR1 is ENHRY and CDR2 SYGVKD. V was pared by 3 bases and J by 1 base, with 9 bases between. There are 14 residues in the CDR3. The CDR3 loop reads CAISDPSENTEAFF. CDR3 nucleotides: TGTGCCATCAGTGACCCTTCCGAGAACACTGAAGCTTTCTTT.

V usage is TRBV2 and J usage is TRBJ2-1; possibly TRBD2 for D (6 bases). Germline V lookup: CDR1 SNHLY, CDR2 FYNNEI. The CDR3 is made up of 14 amino acids. Trimming took 5 bases from V and 8 from J, leaving 16 bases between them. CDR3 sequence (DNA): TGTGCCAGCAGTAGACTAGTGGGGGGAGATGAGCAGTTCTTC. Translated, it gives CASSRLVGGDEQFF.

This clone has just one count. This rearrangement joins TRBV2 to TRBJ1-1; 10 bases match TRBD1. CDR3 size: 14 residues. V was pared by 6 bases and J by 3 bases, with 4 bases of the junction left unmatched. Looked up from germline, CDR1 is SNHLY and CDR2 is FYNNEI. CDR3 nucleotides: TGTGCCAGCAGCCTGACAGGGGGCTACACTGAAGCTTTCTTT. Protein: CASSLTGGYTEAFF.

This clone was seen a single time. The same CDR3 is also encoded by other DNA sequences in this sample. Written as DNA, the CDR3 is TGTGCCAGCAGCGTAGCGGCGGGAGCCTACGAGCAGTACTTC. Translating it yields CASSVAAGAYEQYF. The V call is TRBV9, the J call TRBJ2-7; 7 positions match TRBD2. J lost 2 bases, V lost 0 bases, and 2 bases had no gene match. Germline lookup yields CDR1 SGDLS and CDR2 YYNGEE. This CDR3 comprises 14 residues.

The rearrangement uses TRBV5-4 and TRBJ1-4; a possible D gene is TRBD1 (5 bases). CDR3 size: 13 residues. The germline gives CDR1 SGHNT, CDR2 YYREEE (reference sequence). V was pared by 5 bases and J by 8 bases, with 13 bases between. Here the CDR3 reads CASSSGEGEKLFF. The CDR3 DNA sequence: TGTGCCAGCAGTTCGGGGGAAGGGGAAAAACTGTTTTTT.

V gene TRBV5-1 combines with J gene TRBJ2-1; 13 nucleotides align to TRBD2. The CDR3 runs to 15 residues. J gave up 10 bases and V 7 bases, and 11 bases lay outside the gene matches. Germline CDR1 and CDR2: SGHRS and YFSETQ. The CDR3 nucleotides read TGCGCCAGCGGGACAGGACTAGCGGGAGAGGACGAGCAGTTCTTC. This codes for CASGTGLAGEDEQFF.

The chain uses TRBV28 and TRBJ2-1, with TRBD2 matching over 10 bases. CDR1 is MDHEN, CDR2 SYDVKM, per germline. Trimming cost V 3 bases and J 7 bases; bases outside gene matches: 3. The CDR3 consists of 14 residues. The CDR3 nucleotides are TGTGCCAGCAGTTTCCTAGCGGGGGCGAATGAGCAGTTCTTC. Translated: CASSFLAGANEQFF.

This chain joins TRBV5-4 and TRBJ2-5; possibly TRBD1 or TRBD2 for D (5 bases each). Germline CDR1 and CDR2: SGHNT and YYREEE (reference sequence). V was shortened by 0 bases and J by 4 bases, with 10 bases between the two germline ends. This CDR3 is 14 amino acids long. CDR3 loop: CASSLAEGRETQYF. The CDR3 bases are TGTGCCAGCAGCTTGGCCGAGGGGCGAGAGACCCAGTACTTC.

The chain combines TRBV6-5 with TRBJ1-2; D call uncertain. The V gene lost 5 bases and the J gene lost 4 bases, with 17 bases spanning the gap. Germline assignment: CDR1 MNHEY and CDR2 SVGAGI. The CDR3 is made up of 15 amino acids. Written as DNA, the CDR3 is TGTGCCAGCAGTATTTTTTCGGACCCCAGCTATGGCTACACCTTC. Translated: CASSIFSDPSYGYTF.

The rearrangement joins TRBV4-1 to TRBJ2-5; D is perhaps TRBD2 (5 bases). CDR1 and CDR2 (germline): MGHRA, YSYEKL. V gave up 3 bases and J gave up 2 bases, with 13 bases separating them. This CDR3 has 15 amino acids. This chain's CDR3 is CASSQTNLAQETQYF. The DNA for the CDR3 is TGCGCCAGCAGCCAGACTAATTTAGCTCAAGAGACCCAGTACTTC.

Regarding this clone: The sample carries other DNA sequences with the same CDR3. The chain recombines TRBV4-1 with TRBJ2-3; D uncertain. V was clipped by 1 base and J by 6 bases, with 2 bases between them. Germline V gene lookup returns CDR1 MGHRA and CDR2 YSYEKL. The CDR3 consists of 11 residues. CDR3 amino acids: CASSQVDTQYF. The CDR3 coding sequence is TGCGCCAGCAGCCAAGTGGATACGCAGTATTTT.

The chain couples TRBV7-9 to TRBJ1-1; maybe TRBD1 (5 bases). CDR3 size: 14 residues. V lost 4 bases to trimming and J lost 1 base, with 10 bases between them. Per germline, CDR1 SEHNR and CDR2 FQNEAQ (reference sequence). The CDR3 is CASSSSGQNTEAFF. The CDR3 bases are TGTGCCAGCAGCTCTTCTGGACAGAACACTGAAGCTTTCTTT. The variable domain in full, with the rest retrieved from reference TRBV7-9 and TRBJ1-1, is DTGVSQNPRHKITKRGQNVTFRCDPISEHNRLYWYRQTLGQGPEFLTYFQNEAQLEKSRLLSDRFSAERPKGSFSTLEIQRTEQGDSAMYLCASSSSGQNTEAFFGQGTRLTVV.

V is TRBV2 and J is TRBJ2-5; TRBD2 aligns across 11 bases. The CDR3 totals 17 residues. After removal of 0 bases from V and 2 bases from J, the junction contained 5 bases not matched to a gene. The V gene's germline CDR1 is SNHLY and CDR2 FYNNEI. CDR3 residues: CASSEARASGGQETQYF. DNA of the CDR3: TGTGCCAGCAGTGAAGCGAGGGCTAGCGGGGGGCAAGAGACCCAGTACTTC.

This chain links TRBV5-1 with TRBJ2-5, with 9 bases identical to TRBD2. The CDR3 is 16 amino acids. J lost 1 base, V lost 0 bases, and 4 bases had no gene match. The germline V gene encodes CDR1 SGHRS and CDR2 YFSETQ. The DNA of the CDR3 is TGCGCCAGCAGCTTGGCACTAGCGGGTTTCCAAGAGACCCAGTACTTC. This encodes CASSLALAGFQETQYF.

On this clone itself: Other DNA sequences in the sample encode the same CDR3. This rearrangement joins TRBV7-9 to TRBJ2-5; D gene unclear. The germline V gene has CDR1 SEHNR and CDR2 FQNEAQ (reference sequence). Trimming shortened V by 5 bases and J by 4 bases, and 8 bases separated the two germline ends. There are 12 residues in the CDR3. The CDR3 DNA is TGTGCCAGCAGCCTCGTTGGAGAGACCCAGTACTTC. Amino acid sequence: CASSLVGETQYF.

V gene TRBV10-2 combines with J gene TRBJ2-3; possibly TRBD1 or TRBD2 for D (5 bases each). The CDR3 runs 15 residues. Per the germline V gene, CDR1 is WSHSY and CDR2 is SAAADI. V lost 4 bases and J 0 bases, leaving 11 bases between the germline ends. The CDR3 DNA reads TGCGCCAGCAGTGTGGTCGGGGCTAGCACAGATACGCAGTATTTT. Protein product: CASSVVGASTDTQYF.

The gene calls are TRBV2 and TRBJ2-7; 7 bases line up with TRBD2. CDR3 size: 17 residues. Germline V CDR1 and CDR2: SNHLY, FYNNEI. Trimming at V came to 0 bases and at J to 3 bases, leaving 11 bases not matched to a gene. The CDR3 DNA follows: TGTGCCAGCAGTGAAGCGACCGGGAGGACCATAAACTACGAGCAGTACTTC. The encoded protein is CASSEATGRTINYEQYF.

The chain combines TRBV13 with TRBJ2-7; TRBD2 agrees at 8 bases. V lost 3 bases to trimming and J lost 0 bases; unmatched junction nucleotides: 1. The length of the CDR3 is 14 residues. Looked up from germline, CDR1 is PRHDT and CDR2 is FYEKMQ (reference sequence). The CDR3, as DNA: TGTGCCAGCAGCTTTAGCGGGGCCTCCTACGAGCAGTACTTC. Protein product: CASSFSGASYEQYF.

The V gene is TRBV28, the J gene TRBJ2-3, with 12 bases that match TRBD2. Germline CDR1 is MDHEN and CDR2 is SYDVKM. The CDR3 covers 15 residues. The V segment lost 6 bases and the J segment 6 bases; nucleotides outside the gene matches: 7. Here the CDR3 reads CASSLLAGGGDTQYF. The DNA of the CDR3 is TGTGCCAGCAGCTTACTAGCGGGGGGAGGGGATACGCAGTATTTT.